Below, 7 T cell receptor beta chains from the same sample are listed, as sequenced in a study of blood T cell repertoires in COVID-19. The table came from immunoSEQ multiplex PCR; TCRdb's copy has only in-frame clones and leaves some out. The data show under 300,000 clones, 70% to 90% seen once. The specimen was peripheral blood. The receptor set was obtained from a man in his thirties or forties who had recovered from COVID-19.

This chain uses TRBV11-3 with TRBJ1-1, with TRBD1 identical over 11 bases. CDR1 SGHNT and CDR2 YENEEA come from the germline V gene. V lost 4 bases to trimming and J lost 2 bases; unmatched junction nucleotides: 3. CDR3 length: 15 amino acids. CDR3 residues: CASSWTGGQNTEAFF. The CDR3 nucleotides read TGTGCCAGCAGCTGGACAGGGGGCCAAAACACTGAAGCTTTCTTT. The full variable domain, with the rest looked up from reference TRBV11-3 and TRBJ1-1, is EAGVVQSPRYKIIEKKQPVAFWCNPISGHNTLYWYLQNLGQGPELLIRYENEEAVDDSQLPKDRFSAERLKGVDSTLKIQPAELGDSAVYLCASSWTGGQNTEAFFGQGTRLTVV.

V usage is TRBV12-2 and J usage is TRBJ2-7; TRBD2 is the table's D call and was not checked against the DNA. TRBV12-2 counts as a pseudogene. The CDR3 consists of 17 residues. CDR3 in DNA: TGTGCAAGTCGCTCTCAAGCGGGGCGCCACCGCTCCTACGAGCAGTACTTC. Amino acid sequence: CASRSQAGRHRSYEQYF.

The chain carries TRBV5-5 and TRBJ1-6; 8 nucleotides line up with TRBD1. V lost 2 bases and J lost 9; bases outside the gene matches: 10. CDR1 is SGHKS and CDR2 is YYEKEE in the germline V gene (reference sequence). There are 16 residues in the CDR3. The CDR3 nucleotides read TGTGCCAGCAGCTTCGGGCAGGGGGCTTTCACTTCACCCCTCCACTTT. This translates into CASSFGQGAFTSPLHF.

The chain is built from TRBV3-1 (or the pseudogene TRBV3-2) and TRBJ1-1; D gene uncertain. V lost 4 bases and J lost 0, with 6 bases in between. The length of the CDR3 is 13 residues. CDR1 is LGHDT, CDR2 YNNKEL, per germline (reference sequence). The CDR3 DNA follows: TGTGCCAGCAGCCCTGCAGTGAACACTGAAGCTTTCTTT. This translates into CASSPAVNTEAFF.

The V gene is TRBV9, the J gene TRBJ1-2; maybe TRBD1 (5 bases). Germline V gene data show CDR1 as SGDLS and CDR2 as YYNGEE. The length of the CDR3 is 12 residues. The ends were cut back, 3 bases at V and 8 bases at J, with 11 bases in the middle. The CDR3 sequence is CASSGQGGGYTF. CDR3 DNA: TGTGCCAGCAGCGGCCAGGGAGGCGGCTACACCTTC.

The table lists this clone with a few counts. The CDR3 DNA reads TGTGCCAGCAGCGACTCCCCCGGAAACACCATATATTTT. It codes for CASSDSPGNTIYF. J is TRBJ1-3 and V is TRBV9; D not certain. Between the trimmed V and J ends, which lost 3 bases and 4 bases, there was a span of 8 bases. The V gene's germline CDR1 is SGDLS and CDR2 YYNGEE. The CDR3 runs to 13 residues.

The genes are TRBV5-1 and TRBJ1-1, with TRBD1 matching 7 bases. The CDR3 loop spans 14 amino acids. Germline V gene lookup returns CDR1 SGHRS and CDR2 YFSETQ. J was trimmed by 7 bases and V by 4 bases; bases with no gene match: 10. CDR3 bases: TGCGCCAGCAGCCTCGACCCGGGACAGAGTGAAGCTTTCTTT. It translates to CASSLDPGQSEAFF.